Sequencing of this T cell receptor (beta chain) was carried out in a study of T cells in Graves' hyperthyroidism and ophthalmopathy. CDR3 length: 17 amino acids. J lost 5 bases, V lost 3 bases, and 14 bases had no gene match. Germline-derived CDR1 and CDR2 are SGHVS and FQNEAQ. There were TCR beta CDR3 regions amplified from RNA transcripts. Using the HTBI primer set, a first-round RT-PCR was run on the TCR CDR3. TCRdb analysed the multiplex PCR reads with MiXCR anew, one entry per CDR3 protein. This sample has approximately 610,000 distinct CDR3 sequences, with about 15% found just once. Exclusion followed for patients with uncontrolled infection, other autoimmune disease, pregnancy or lactation. Together with thyroid ultrasound, orbital computed tomography, serum thyroxine and TRAb, clinical symptoms were used for diagnoses. PBMCs were obtained from about 9.9 ml fresh peripheral blood.

Sequenced sample: blood. V and J are TRBV7-8 and TRBJ2-5, with TRBD1 identical over 8 bases. The clonotype originates from a woman in her forties with Graves' ophthalmopathy. CDR3 in DNA: TGTGCCAGCAGCTTCAAACCCGGCCACAGGGGGTACGAGACCCAGTACTTC. Translating it yields CASSFKPGHRGYETQYF.